Included here is one TCR beta chain sequence, with context. Antigen unknown. TCRbeta library preparation incorporated unique molecular identifiers. A single record per CDR3 protein comes from TCRdb applying MiXCR to the PCR reads. The table includes about 900,000 distinct CDR3 sequences, about 29% detected once. This specimen comes from a study of T-cell reconstitution after alpha-beta-depleted transplantation in children. Study-wide results and caveats: T-cell counts and diversity at one year following transplant were attributed mainly to newly produced T cells.

CDR1 is SNHLY, CDR2 FYNNEI, per germline. V lost 6 bases and J 7 bases, leaving 13 bases between the germline ends. The CDR3 consists of 13 residues. The sequencing used PBMCs, mostly from graft donor cells, collected 360 days after TCRalphabeta/CD19-depleted stem cell transplant. The V call is TRBV2, the J call TRBJ1-5, with D maybe TRBD1 (5 bases). This TCR was sampled from a boy in the first two years of life who had a stem cell transplant for SCID, so the T cells may come from the graft donor. CDR3 sequence reads: CASRGIPGQPQHF. In DNA form, the CDR3 reads TGTGCCAGCAGGGGGATTCCAGGGCAGCCCCAGCATTTT.